This TCR beta chain was captured in a study of T cell responses to AZD1222 COVID-19 vaccine (dated by TCRdb to the early 2020s). Regarding the research as a whole: AZD1222 recipients whose second dose came at about 4 weeks and those whose second dose came at about 12 weeks were combined into one group, since spike-specific TCR depth and breadth did not differ between the two schedules. A total of under 250 trial participants underwent TCR sequencing, of whom about 210 had received two doses of AZD1222 and 26 had received two doses of the MenACWY control vaccine. Trial participants were enrolled by age into subgroups of 18-55, 56-69 and 70-plus years, and around 150, 28 and 57 TCR-sequenced participants, respectively, were included in these subgroups.

As to this clone: The antigen this receptor binds is unknown. Per-nucleotide qualities are absent, and no much larger clonotype sits a single base away.

Trimming removed 5 bases from V and 1 base from J; the gene matches leave 11 bases unexplained. The CDR3 runs 17 residues from the cysteine to the phenylalanine. Of all the DNA, just the CDR3 is kept, 51 bases in frame from base 1. CDR1 and CDR2 (MDHEN, SYDVKM) derive from the germline V gene. The CDR3 regions of human TCRbeta chains were analyzed by immunosequencing. In the source study's methods: TCRs in the repertoires were compared against a reference library of SARS-CoV-2-specific TCRs that had been generated with the MIRA antigen-specificity platform. Breadth meant the fraction of unique TCRs that were SARS-CoV-2-associated, whereas depth meant the fraction of total T cells that were SARS-CoV-2-associated. Using the MIRA data, every spike-specific TCR was mapped to the spike region that the TCR reacted to and assigned to either a CD4 or a CD8 class. Log10-transformed breadth and depth values were compared by one-way ANOVA with Sidak's multiple comparisons tests. TCRdb limited this immuneACCESS table to in-frame rearrangements with V and J called. A share of clones is missing; checked studies link under half to unresolved V genes, and the rest is unexplained. The DNA gave D and trimming, while V, J and clone size come from that table. The sample data list under 110,000 clones, and roughly 88% of these were observed just once. The ten largest account for approximately 5% of the sample.

The time point label, as the study defines it: baseline before first vaccination. The vaccinee samples were drawn from two UK trials, COV001 and COV002, one of which was a single-blind randomized controlled phase 2/3 trial testing AZD1222 (ChAdOx1 nCoV-19) in healthy adults. For TCRbeta chain sequencing, PBMC samples were collected from trial participants at day 0 and at day 28 after the second dose. Beyond this particular receptor, the publication reports: The 56-69-year group was small, and its depth increase did not reach significance, likely because of low power. Conclusions about previously exposed vaccinees are limited because only six or seven AZD1222 recipients were SARS-CoV-2 seropositive at baseline. Vaccine-associated CD4 TCRs spanned the whole spike protein, with dominant responses in regions 160-218 and 743-854. Epitopes outside the regions mutated in the B.1.351 and B.1.1.7 variants were reportedly recognized by nearly half of the unique spike-specific TCRs. Participants were mostly white British and included more females than males, and it was suggested by the authors that clonal diversity may have been underestimated. A significant rise in spike-specific TCR breadth and depth was observed after two AZD1222 doses relative to day 0 and relative to MenACWY recipients. Because no day 14 peak-response samples were available, the repertoires could be characterized only after the peak T cell response.

The specimen was peripheral blood, collected on day 0 of AZD1222 vaccination. The chain is made from TRBV28 and TRBJ1-2; 9 junctional bases match TRBD1. This sequence was found in an adult in good health. The sequence in DNA is TGTGCCAGCAGTCTCCGGGACAGGGCCTCCTATAACTATGGCTACACCTTC. It translates as CASSLRDRASYNYGYTF.